This passage covers 24 T cell receptor beta chains from one sample sequenced in a study of CD8 T cells in ankylosing spondylitis. Each CDR3 protein is one row after TCRdb ran MiXCR on the 5' RACE reads. The sample carries 150,000 to 200,000 distinct CDR3 sequences, 10% to 15% recorded once. The specimen was blood, either unsorted or a sorted T cell fraction (not recorded which). The receptors originated from a female donor with ankylosing spondylitis or in good health (not recorded which).

This clonotype was observed a few times. CDR3 coding DNA: TGTGCCAGTAGTATCACAGGGGAAGGTAATGAAAAACTGTTTTTT. Protein: CASSITGEGNEKLFF. The chain links TRBV19 to TRBJ1-4; 7 bases agree with TRBD1. The V gene's germline CDR1 is LNHDA and CDR2 SQIVND (reference sequence). This CDR3 contains 15 residues. After removal of 3 bases from V and 4 bases from J, the junction contained 5 bases not matched to a gene.

The chain carries TRBV6-6 and TRBJ2-1; maybe TRBD1 (5 bases). The V end lost 5 bases, the J end lost 4 bases, and 9 bases lay between the germline ends. CDR1 is MNHNY and CDR2 is SVGAGI in the germline V gene (reference sequence). CDR3 length: 13 amino acids. DNA of the CDR3: TGTGCCAGCAGTCCACAGGAATACAATGAGCAGTTCTTC. This codes for CASSPQEYNEQFF.

This clonotype was detected many times. This chain connects TRBV6-4 to TRBJ2-1; the match to TRBD2 covers 10 bases. The ends lost 6 bases at V and 5 bases at J; junction bases unmatched: 4. This CDR3 is 14 amino acids long. In germline, CDR1 is MRHNA, CDR2 SNTAGT. CDR3 sequence (DNA): TGTGCCAGCAGACCTAGCGGGAGTAACAATGAGCAGTTCTTC. Its translation: CASRPSGSNNEQFF.

The sample holds a few counts of this clonotype. V gene TRBV9 combines with J gene TRBJ1-4; D not certain. V dropped 2 bases and J dropped 7 bases, with 27 bases sitting between them. The CDR3 has 19 amino acids. Germline V gives CDR1 SGDLS, CDR2 YYNGEE. The CDR3 reads CASSVEKETGRPGFEKLFF. Here the CDR3 DNA reads TGTGCCAGCAGCGTTGAAAAAGAAACCGGTAGACCTGGGTTTGAAAAACTGTTTTTT.

This clonotype was seen a few times. V and J are TRBV3-1 and TRBJ1-2, with a tentative D call TRBD1 (6 bases). The CDR3 has 16 residues. The V end lost 0 bases, the J end lost 2 bases, and 13 bases lay between the germline ends. Looked up from germline, CDR1 is LGHDT and CDR2 is YNNKEL (reference sequence). In nucleotides, the CDR3 is TGTGCCAGCAGCCAAGAAGCCGGGACACAGAACTATGGCTACACCTTC. Translating gives CASSQEAGTQNYGYTF.

This clonotype was picked up many times. The DNA of the CDR3 is TGCGCCAGCAGCCAAGACAGGCTCAATCAGCCCCAGCATTTT. It yields the protein CASSQDRLNQPQHF. V and J are TRBV4-3 and TRBJ1-5; D is undetermined. Germline V CDR1 and CDR2: LGHNA, YSLEER. V was trimmed by 0 bases and J by 3 bases, leaving 6 bases between them. The CDR3 has 14 amino acids.

This clonotype has more than one count but fewer than ten. The chain joins TRBV30 to TRBJ1-2; 8 nucleotides agree with TRBD1. This CDR3 has 13 amino acids. The V gene end was trimmed by 4 bases and the J gene end by 8 bases; junction bases not matched to a gene: 9. Germline V gives CDR1 GTSNPN, CDR2 SVGIG (reference sequence). CDR3 loop: CAWTGQGGGGYTF. CDR3 in DNA: TGTGCCTGGACAGGACAGGGAGGAGGAGGCTACACCTTC.

This clonotype was counted between two and nine times. The V and J genes are TRBV29-1 and TRBJ1-1, with 9 bases that match TRBD1. Germline V gene data show CDR1 as SQVTM and CDR2 as ANQGSEA. This CDR3 contains 14 residues. V was clipped by 6 bases and J by 4 bases; unmatched bases: 9. CDR3 DNA: TGCAGCGTCCATAAACAGGGGGCGGGCACTGAAGCTTTCTTT. The encoded protein is CSVHKQGAGTEAFF.

This clonotype was picked up many times. The rearrangement uses TRBV6-2 or TRBV6-3 and TRBJ2-5; D is undetermined. The CDR3 totals 12 residues. Germline lookup yields CDR1 MNHEY and CDR2 SVGEGT. Deletions cut 4 bases from V and 5 bases from J, with 8 bases between. CDR3 bases: TGTGCCAGCAGTTCCAGCAAGGAGACCCAGTACTTC. Protein: CASSSSKETQYF.

Ten or more counts support this clonotype. The chain couples TRBV5-1 to TRBJ1-5, with D maybe TRBD1 (6 bases). This CDR3 has 16 residues. CDR1 is SGHRS, CDR2 YFSETQ, per germline. Trimming pared 5 bases from V and 3 bases from J, leaving 18 bases between. This chain's CDR3 is CASRGGPRPNNQPQHF. The CDR3 DNA sequence: TGCGCCAGCAGAGGGGGGCCCCGGCCCAACAATCAGCCCCAGCATTTT.

In this sample, this clonotype turned up a few times. The V gene is TRBV19, the J gene TRBJ1-4; D is perhaps TRBD1 (5 bases). Germline V gene sequence: CDR1 LNHDA, CDR2 SQIVND (reference sequence). V was pared by 5 bases and J by 12 bases, with 16 bases between. This CDR3 has 13 amino acids. The CDR3, as DNA: TGTGCCAGTAGTCTTGACAGTTTCGGAGAACTGTTTTTT. As protein: CASSLDSFGELFF. The entire variable domain, with the rest obtained from reference TRBV19 and TRBJ1-4, is as follows: DGGITQSPKYLFRKEGQNVTLSCEQNLNHDAMYWYRQDPGQGLRLIYYSQIVNDFQKGDIAEGYSVSREKKESFPLTVTSAQKNPTAFYLCASSLDSFGELFFGSGTQLSVL.

This clonotype has a count of ten or more. The V call is TRBV12-3 or TRBV12-4, the J call TRBJ1-5; D gene ambiguous. V was trimmed by 3 bases and J by 0 bases, leaving 6 bases between them. CDR3 length: 14 amino acids. Here the CDR3 DNA reads TGTGCCAGCAGTTTTATCAATAGCAATCAGCCCCAGCATTTT. This sequence encodes CASSFINSNQPQHF.

This clonotype was observed at least ten times. This chain links TRBV2 with TRBJ1-6; weak D call: TRBD1 (5 bases). V was clipped by 6 bases and J by 10 bases, with 16 bases between them. This CDR3 region has 14 residues. Germline CDR1 is SNHLY and CDR2 is FYNNEI. DNA for the CDR3: TGTGCCAGCAGGCGGGAATCGGGGGGATCACCCCTCCACTTT. This gives the protein CASRRESGGSPLHF.

Only a few counts were recorded for this clonotype. J is TRBJ2-7 and V is TRBV18; D is uncertain. In germline, CDR1 is KGHSH, CDR2 LQKENI. Deletions cut 4 bases from V and 4 bases from J, with 14 bases between. The CDR3 contains 14 residues. This chain's CDR3 is CASSRLVSLYEQYF. The DNA of the CDR3 is TGTGCCAGCTCACGTTTAGTTTCTCTTTACGAGCAGTACTTC. Full variable domain (missing parts from reference TRBV18 and TRBJ2-7): NAGVMQNPRHLVRRRGQEARLRCSPMKGHSHVYWYRQLPEEGLKFMVYLQKENIIDESGMPKERFSAEFPKEGPSILRIQQVVRGDSAAYFCASSRLVSLYEQYFGPGTRLTVT.

This clonotype has at least ten counts. The chain recombines TRBV6-1 with TRBJ2-1; 7 bases match TRBD2. The CDR3 extends over 12 amino acids. Germline-derived CDR1 and CDR2 are MNHNS and SASEGT. Losses at the gene ends were 9 bases for V and 7 bases for J; bases not matched to a gene: 6. CDR3 sequence reads: CASREGLNEQFF. The CDR3 DNA follows: TGTGCCAGTAGGGAGGGCCTTAATGAGCAGTTCTTC.

This clonotype occurred many times. The chain links TRBV27 to TRBJ2-1; weak D call: TRBD1 (6 bases). Germline V gives CDR1 MNHEY, CDR2 SMNVEV (reference sequence). With 3 bases removed from V and 9 bases from J, the gap between germline ends came to 9 bases. CDR3 length: 12 amino acids. CDR3 DNA sequence: TGTGCCAGCAGTTTGGTAGGGGGTGAGCAGTTCTTC. It translates to CASSLVGGEQFF.

In this sample, this clonotype turned up a few times. This chain links TRBV12-3 or TRBV12-4 with TRBJ2-6; TRBD2 is a possible D gene (7 bases). Trimming took off 6 bases at V and 0 bases at J, with 18 bases between the two ends. The CDR3 runs 18 residues. The CDR3 spells CASRPRGAGLSGANVLTF. CDR3 in DNA: TGTGCCAGCAGACCCCGGGGGGCGGGACTCTCTGGGGCCAACGTCCTGACTTTC.

This clonotype was observed at least ten times. The chain is built from TRBV15 and TRBJ2-5; 7 bases are a match to TRBD1. The CDR3 has 14 amino acids. Trimming cost V 1 base and J 10 bases; bases outside gene matches: 9. CDR1 LNHNV and CDR2 YYDKDF come from the germline V gene (reference sequence). For the CDR3, the DNA is TGTGCCACCAGCAGAGTGCCCGGAACAGGGGACCAGTACTTC. This encodes CATSRVPGTGDQYF. Full variable domain (outside the CDR3, taken from reference TRBV15 and TRBJ2-5): DAMVIQNPRYQVTQFGKPVTLSCSQTLNHNVMYWYQQKSSQAPKLLFHYYDKDFNNEADTPDNFQSRRPNTSFCFLDIRSPGLGDTAMYLCATSRVPGTGDQYFGPGTRLLVL.

The sample holds many counts of this clonotype. The chain links TRBV5-5 to TRBJ2-7, with D perhaps being TRBD1 or TRBD2 (5 bases each). Germline V gene lookup returns CDR1 SGHKS and CDR2 YYEKEE (reference sequence). V was trimmed by 0 bases and J by 0 bases, leaving 10 bases between them. The CDR3 totals 15 residues. The CDR3 DNA follows: TGTGCCAGCAGCTTGGTACCAGGGAGCTCCTACGAGCAGTACTTC. Amino acids: CASSLVPGSSYEQYF.

In this sample, this clonotype turned up many times. V usage is TRBV7-2 and J usage is TRBJ2-7; D is unclear. The CDR3 is 15 amino acids. Between the trimmed V and J ends, which lost 4 bases and 3 bases, there was a span of 16 bases. In germline, CDR1 is SGHTA, CDR2 FQGNSA. The CDR3 loop is CASSSRIVSLYEQYF. The DNA for the CDR3 is TGTGCCAGCAGCTCCAGGATAGTGAGCCTCTACGAGCAGTACTTC.

The rearrangement joins TRBV5-1 to TRBJ2-2; D not certain. The CDR3 has 13 amino acids. CDR1 is SGHRS and CDR2 is YFSETQ in the germline V gene. Trimming shortened V by 2 bases and J by 5 bases, and 7 bases separated the two germline ends. Here the CDR3 DNA reads TGCGCCAGCAGCTTCCCATCTACCGGGGAGCTGTTTTTT. It encodes CASSFPSTGELFF. The whole variable domain, remainder taken from reference TRBV5-1 and TRBJ2-2, is KAGVTQTPRYLIKTRGQQVTLSCSPISGHRSVSWYQQTPGQGLQFLFEYFSETQRNKGNFPGRFSGRQFSNSRSEMNVSTLELGDSALYLCASSFPSTGELFFGEGSRLTVL.

This clonotype showed up many times. V and J are TRBV15 and TRBJ2-5; D is possibly TRBD2 (6 bases). Germline V gives CDR1 LNHNV, CDR2 YYDKDF (reference sequence). The ends were cut back, 8 bases at V and 0 bases at J, with 10 bases in the middle. The CDR3 has 13 amino acids. CDR3 in DNA: TGTGCCACCGGAGGGATGTACCAAGAGACCCAGTACTTC. Residues: CATGGMYQETQYF. Based on the CDR3 plus reference TRBV15 and TRBJ2-5, the full variable domain is DAMVIQNPRYQVTQFGKPVTLSCSQTLNHNVMYWYQQKSSQAPKLLFHYYDKDFNNEADTPDNFQSRRPNTSFCFLDIRSPGLGDTAMYLCATGGMYQETQYFGPGTRLLVL.

The sample holds many counts of this clonotype. The chain combines TRBV20-1 with TRBJ2-3, with 7 bases aligning to TRBD1. The CDR3 loop spans 14 amino acids. V dropped 3 bases and J dropped 1; count of bases not matched to a gene: 4. Germline CDR1 DFQATT, CDR2 SNEGSKA (reference sequence). This chain's CDR3 is CSASSGTGTDTQYF. The CDR3 DNA is TGCAGTGCTAGCAGTGGGACAGGCACAGATACGCAGTATTTT.

The rearrangement joins TRBV12-3 or TRBV12-4 to TRBJ1-3, with D unclear. V was cut by 6 bases and J by 0 bases, with 9 bases left in between. The length of the CDR3 is 14 residues. In nucleotides, the CDR3 is TGTGCCAGCAGCTCCGGGAGCTCTGGAAACACCATATATTTT. The encoded protein is CASSSGSSGNTIYF.